This is a list of T cell receptor beta chains from one sample in a study of blood T cells in healthy people across ages. TCRdb reanalysed the 5' RACE reads using MiXCR and keeps one entry per CDR3 protein. Altogether roughly 570,000 distinct CDR3 sequences are present, 25% to 30% being singletons, with the ten largest covering roughly 18%. Sequenced input: blood. The receptors were sampled from a woman aged 70-85 years in good health. Each CDR3 is given with its conserved first and last residue. D genes are given only for firm matches. Only part of the rows carry a size: once, few, many, or a class if the clone is expanded.

cdr3_nt,cdr3_aa,d_call,clone_size,j_call,v_call
TGCGCCAGCAGCTTGCCGACTAGCGGGCAAGAGACCCAGTACTTC,CASSLPTSGQETQYF,TRBD2,NA,TRBJ2-5,TRBV5-1
TGTGCCTGGAGACGAAACTCCCCCATCAATGAGCAGTTCTTC,CAWRRNSPINEQFF,NA,few,TRBJ2-1,TRBV30
TGTGCCAGCAGCTTAGTGGGGGGGAACTATGGCTACACCTTC,CASSLVGGNYGYTF,NA,NA,TRBJ1-2,TRBV7-2
TGTGCCAGCAGTGACAGGCCTAACTATGGCTACACCTTC,CASSDRPNYGYTF,NA,few,TRBJ1-2,TRBV19
TGTGCCAGCAGCCAAGAAACAGCAGATGAAAAACTGTTTTTT,CASSQETADEKLFF,NA,NA,TRBJ1-4,TRBV4-2
TGCAGCGTGCAGGACAGGGAAGGTCAGCCCCAGCATTTT,CSVQDREGQPQHF,TRBD1,NA,TRBJ1-5,TRBV29-1
TGCAGTGCTCCCACAGGGAACCAAGAGACCCAGTACTTC,CSAPTGNQETQYF,NA,NA,TRBJ2-5,TRBV20-1
TGTGCCAGCAGCTTAAGAGGGGGCTTCAACTCCGGCACAGATACGCAGTATTTT,CASSLRGGFNSGTDTQYF,TRBD1,few,TRBJ2-3,TRBV7-9
TGTGCCAGCAGCTCGTCTCGCAGGGGTGGTTGGGCTAATGAAAAACTGTTTTTT,CASSSSRRGGWANEKLFF,NA,NA,TRBJ1-4,TRBV7-9
TGCAGCGTTGGCTCGCCTTCAGCGGCAGATACGCAGTATTTT,CSVGSPSAADTQYF,NA,NA,TRBJ2-3,TRBV29-1
TGTGCCAGCATGAGCGGGGGGCCCTACTACGAGCAGTACTTC,CASMSGGPYYEQYF,TRBD2,few,TRBJ2-7,TRBV6-6
TGTGCCAGCAGCTCAGCCGGGACAAGCTCTGAAGCTTTCTTT,CASSSAGTSSEAFF,NA,few,TRBJ1-1,TRBV7-9
TGCGCCAGCAGCATCTCGTCACTACTTACCTACAAGCAGTACTTC,CASSISSLLTYKQYF,NA,few,TRBJ2-5,TRBV5-1
TGTGCCAGCAGCCCCCAAGGGGCGCGGCACAACACCGGGGAGCTGTTTTTT,CASSPQGARHNTGELFF,NA,few,TRBJ2-2,TRBV11-2
TGTGCCAGCAGCTTAACAGGGGGGCAGGGGACTAACAATCAGCCCCAGCATTTT,CASSLTGGQGTNNQPQHF,NA,NA,TRBJ1-5,TRBV7-3
TGTGCCAGCAGTTCCTGGACAGGCGGGGATGAAAAACTGTTTTTT,CASSSWTGGDEKLFF,TRBD1,NA,TRBJ1-4,TRBV6-2/TRBV6-3
TGTGCCAGCAGCCGATTCGCGACAGAGGGGGAAGCTTTCTTT,CASSRFATEGEAFF,NA,few,TRBJ1-1,TRBV3-1
TGTGCCAGCAGCTCGGGACAGTATAATTCACCCCTCCACTTT,CASSSGQYNSPLHF,TRBD1,many,TRBJ1-6,TRBV5-4
TGCAGTACTAAAGGACAGGGTACCTACGAGCAGTACTTC,CSTKGQGTYEQYF,TRBD1,few,TRBJ2-7,TRBV20-1
TGTGCCAGCAGTTACTTACGGACAGGCGAGGGGGATGGCTACACCTTC,CASSYLRTGEGDGYTF,TRBD1,NA,TRBJ1-2,TRBV6-5
TGTGCCAGCAGTTTGGGGGTTACGGGAGGCTACACCTTC,CASSLGVTGGYTF,NA,NA,TRBJ1-2,TRBV28
TGCAGTGCAATCGGGATAGGCGGCAATGAAAAACTGTTTTTT,CSAIGIGGNEKLFF,NA,NA,TRBJ1-4,TRBV20-1
TGTGCCAGCAGCACGGCGGGCTACAGGTCCTACGAGCAGTACTTC,CASSTAGYRSYEQYF,NA,NA,TRBJ2-7,TRBV2
TGTGCCAGCAGCGTAGGGACAGGGTGGTCCGGGGAGCTGTTTTTT,CASSVGTGWSGELFF,TRBD1,few,TRBJ2-2,TRBV9
TGTGCCAGCAGCTCCGCGGGGGGCGGGGAGACCCAGTACTTC,CASSSAGGGETQYF,TRBD2,NA,TRBJ2-5,TRBV7-2
TGTGCCACCAAGGGACAGGGGGCTGTGGAGACCCAGTACTTC,CATKGQGAVETQYF,TRBD1,NA,TRBJ2-5,TRBV24-1
TGTGTCAGCAGCTTTGGTAGCGGGGGAGCAGAAGAGACCCAGTACTTC,CVSSFGSGGAEETQYF,TRBD2,NA,TRBJ2-5,TRBV7-6
TGCGCCAGCAGCCAAATCTGGACAGGGGGGTTCTACGAGCAGTACTTC,CASSQIWTGGFYEQYF,TRBD1,NA,TRBJ2-7,TRBV4-3
TGCGCCAGCAGCTTGGAGCCAGGGCCAGCTAACTATGGCTACACCTTC,CASSLEPGPANYGYTF,NA,few,TRBJ1-2,TRBV5-1
TGTGCCAGCGGGCGAGGGCACCCCAATTCACCCCTCCACTTT,CASGRGHPNSPLHF,NA,NA,TRBJ1-6,TRBV6-5
TGTGCCAGCAGTCCGGGACAGGGGCGAACTGAAGCTTTCTTT,CASSPGQGRTEAFF,TRBD1,many,TRBJ1-1,TRBV6-5
TGTGCCACCAGTGACTCGGACCAGCGGGGGACTTTCTTT,CATSDSDQRGTFF,NA,NA,TRBJ1-1,TRBV24-1
TGTGCCAGCAGCCCCTTGGGAGGAGAAGAGACCCAGTACTTC,CASSPLGGEETQYF,NA,many,TRBJ2-5,TRBV7-9
TGTGCCAGCAGCTCCATGGACCGCGAGCAGTACTTC,CASSSMDREQYF,NA,few,TRBJ2-7,TRBV7-2
TGTGCCAGCAGCCAAGATCGGGGCGGCTCCTACAATGAGCAGTTCTTC,CASSQDRGGSYNEQFF,NA,NA,TRBJ2-1,TRBV4-2
TGTGCCAGCAGCCAAACGGACAGGGGCCGGGGCTACACCTTC,CASSQTDRGRGYTF,TRBD1,NA,TRBJ1-2,TRBV3-1
TGTGCCAGCAGTTTCACCGAGTCGAATCAGCCCCAGCATTTT,CASSFTESNQPQHF,NA,NA,TRBJ1-5,TRBV12-3/TRBV12-4
TGTGCCAGCAGCCCCTCGGGGGGCAGCAAATTTTTT,CASSPSGGSKFF,NA,few,TRBJ1-4,TRBV7-2